One T cell receptor beta chain is described in this entry. Its specificity is not known. Naive CD8 cells comprised CD45RO-negative, CCR7-positively selected cells, excluding terminally differentiated effector memory CD45RA+ cells. This sample is drawn from a study of shared clonotypes between healthy human individuals. General observations from the study: Naive subsets usually exceeded memory subsets in estimated richness.

Profiling relied on immunoSEQ multiplex PCR, and the TCRdb table lists in-frame clones only, not all of them. The sample lists hundreds of thousands of clones, roughly 94% occurring once. This TCR derives from a man aged 25 to 45 in good health. The sample comprised naive CD8+ T cells sorted from blood.

The CDR3 loop is CASSQVPQLPYNEQFF. The CDR3 nucleotides are TGCGCCAGCAGCCAAGTCCCCCAGCTGCCCTACAATGAGCAGTTCTTC. The chain uses TRBV4-3 and TRBJ2-1; D unresolved. Germline values: CDR1 LGHNA, CDR2 YSLEER. Between the trimmed V and J ends, which lost 1 base and 2 bases, there was a span of 12 bases. The CDR3 spans 16 residues.